This TCR beta chain was identified during a study of blood T cell repertoires in COVID-19. For the study at large: Samples came from the United States, Italy and Spain, spanning acute and convalescent COVID-19. Sources were T cells, B-cell-depleted T cells, or PBMCs; the material itself was cDNA or gDNA.

Trimming cost V 4 bases and J 6 bases, with 17 bases left between them. This CDR3 spans 15 amino acids. The germline V gene encodes CDR1 MNHEY and CDR2 SMNVEV (reference sequence). Study processing details: Quantification of nucleated cells was approximated via reference gene primer amplification. Profiled with immunoSEQ multiplex PCR; TCRdb holds only in-frame clones, not every one. V and J calls and clone size come straight from that table; D and trimming were deduced from the DNA. This sample has around 78,000 clones, with 90% found just once. Source material: peripheral blood. J is TRBJ2-3 and V is TRBV27, with unresolved D. This TCR derives from a woman aged 45-65 years in a cohort sampled during active COVID-19. The CDR3 loop reads CASSSNRVRYDTQYF. The CDR3 DNA is TGTGCCAGCAGTTCCAATAGAGTCCGTTACGATACGCAGTATTTT.